This T cell receptor (beta chain) is from a study of blood T cell repertoires in COVID-19 (dated by TCRdb to 2020 to 2022). For context, the study as a whole: Samples from collaborators originated in the United States, Italy and Spain and spanned both the acute and convalescent phases of COVID-19. The material from the prospective study consisted of cDNA or gDNA derived from T cells, B-cell-depleted T cells, or PBMCs. Subjects who had been exposed to COVID-19, were actively infected with it, or had recovered from it provided the deeply sampled blood TCRbeta repertoires that made up the dataset. A freely available public database, intended as a resource for researchers studying the immune response to SARS-CoV-2, is where the repertoires were released. Samples came from the ongoing ImmuneRACE study (first 160 participants) plus 1,254 subjects from 6 global collaborators. Sample metadata almost always included a de-identified subject ID, COVID-19 status, age in years and sex. Where available, HLA class I and class II types were obtained from metadata supplied by the sample provider rather than from assay-based typing.

Points the paper makes about the study in general: How much clinical and demographic metadata was included differed by source and by participant, and the metadata was provided uncurated.

With regard to this clone: The antigen it recognizes is unknown. No quality values exist for individual bases; no much larger clone is one base distant.

The collaborating institutions used their own protocols to collect whole blood in K2EDTA tubes. For TCRbeta analysis, collaborators shipped samples in one of three forms: frozen whole blood, isolated PBMCs, or DNA extracted from either of those sample types. TCRbeta CDR3 regions were amplified from genomic DNA using the immunoSEQ Assay, a bias-controlled multiplex PCR. The authors' analysis ran thus. Within the assay, amplification of reference gene primers was used to estimate how many nucleated cells each sample contained. To quantify the absolute abundance of each unique TCRbeta CDR3 rearrangement, sequence reads were collapsed and filtered. For each sample, productive Simpson clonality was calculated as the square root of Simpson's diversity index across productive rearrangements. Drawn from immuneACCESS, this table holds only the in-frame rearrangements with V and J called that TCRdb kept. Clones are partly lost; checked studies trace under half to an unresolved V gene and leave the rest unexplained. That table is the source of V, J and clone size, and D and trimming were worked out from the DNA. This sample comprises around 620,000 clones, 80% to 90% of them detected only once. The ten biggest clones cover more than 0.25% of the sample.

There are 16 amino acids in the CDR3, from cysteine to phenylalanine inclusive. Only the CDR3 DNA is retained, 48 bases long and in frame from the first base. Cut back by 5 bases and 2 bases, the V and J ends lie 16 bases apart. Reading the germline V gene gives CDR1 MDHEN and CDR2 SYDVKM. This receptor was identified in a young woman with acute or convalescent COVID-19. The chain links TRBV28 with TRBJ1-5; TRBD1 is possibly the D segment (5 matching bases). Specimen: peripheral blood. The CDR3 region: CASSLPRGVGNQPQHF. The nucleotide sequence is given as TGTGCCAGCAGTCTCCCACGGGGGGTTGGCAATCAGCCCCAGCATTTT.